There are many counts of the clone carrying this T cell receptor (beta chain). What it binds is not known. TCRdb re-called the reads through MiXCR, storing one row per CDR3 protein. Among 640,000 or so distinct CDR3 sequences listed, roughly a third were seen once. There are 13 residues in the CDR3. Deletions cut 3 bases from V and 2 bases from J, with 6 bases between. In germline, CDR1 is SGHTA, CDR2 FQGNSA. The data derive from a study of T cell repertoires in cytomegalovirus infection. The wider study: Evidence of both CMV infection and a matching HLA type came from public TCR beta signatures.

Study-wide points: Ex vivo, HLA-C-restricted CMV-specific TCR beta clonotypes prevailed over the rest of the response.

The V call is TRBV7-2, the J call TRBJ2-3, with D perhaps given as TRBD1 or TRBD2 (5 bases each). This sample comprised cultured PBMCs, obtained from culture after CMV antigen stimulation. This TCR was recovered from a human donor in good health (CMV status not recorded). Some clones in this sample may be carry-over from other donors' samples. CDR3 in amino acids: CASSLGPTDTQYF. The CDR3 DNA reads TGTGCCAGCAGCTTGGGACCCACAGATACGCAGTATTTT.